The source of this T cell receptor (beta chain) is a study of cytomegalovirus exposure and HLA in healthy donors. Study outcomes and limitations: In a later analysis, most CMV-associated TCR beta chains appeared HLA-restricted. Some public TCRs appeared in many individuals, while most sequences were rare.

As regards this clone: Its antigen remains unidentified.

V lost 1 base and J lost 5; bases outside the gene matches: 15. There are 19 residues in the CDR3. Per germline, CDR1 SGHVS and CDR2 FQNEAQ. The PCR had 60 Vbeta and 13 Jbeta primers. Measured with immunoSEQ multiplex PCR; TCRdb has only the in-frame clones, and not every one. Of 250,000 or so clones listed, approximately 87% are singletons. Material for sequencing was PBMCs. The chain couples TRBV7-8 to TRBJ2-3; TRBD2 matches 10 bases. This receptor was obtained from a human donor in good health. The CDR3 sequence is CASSLGHWLAGVEGDTQYF. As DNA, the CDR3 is TGTGCCAGCAGCTTAGGACATTGGCTAGCGGGAGTCGAGGGAGATACGCAGTATTTT.